This T cell receptor (beta chain) stems from a study of blood T cell repertoires in COVID-19. Study at large: Some COVID-19 samples were acute and others convalescent; all came from the United States, Italy and Spain. PBMCs, B-cell-depleted T cells, or T cells provided the cDNA or gDNA that made up the material.

Clones were sequenced by immunoSEQ multiplex PCR, and TCRdb holds only the in-frame ones, with some missing. This repertoire shows more than 85,000 clones, roughly 80% found once; its top ten account for approximately 17%. The sequencing sample was made of peripheral blood. The receptor was derived from a woman aged 55-70 years with acute or convalescent COVID-19.

DNA for the CDR3: TGTGCCAGCACATTTTTAGCGGGGGTTCCCATTCTAGCCAAAAACATTCAGTACTTC. Amino acids: CASTFLAGVPILAKNIQYF. The V gene is TRBV27, the J gene TRBJ2-4, with TRBD2 matching over 9 bases. Looked up from germline, CDR1 is MNHEY and CDR2 is SMNVEV (reference sequence). The CDR3 covers 19 residues. With 7 bases clipped from V and 0 bases from J, the junction kept 16 bases outside the gene matches.